These T cell receptor beta chains were read from a single sample in a study of regulatory T cells in long-lasting Graves disease. MiXCR was run by TCRdb on the multiplex PCR reads, yielding one entry per CDR3 protein. Among 450,000 or so distinct CDR3 sequences listed, approximately 23% were seen once. The sample in question was peripheral blood mononuclear cells (PBMCs), obtained when the disease was refractory, from a patient treated with antithyroid drugs. The receptors shown here come from a female donor with Graves disease. The CDR3 runs from the conserved cysteine through the conserved F or W. The D gene is left open where the match is weak. For some rows the clone size is stated as once, few or many, or as a class when expanded; others skip it.

v_call	j_call	clone_size	d_call	cdr3_length	cdr3_nt	cdr3_aa
TRBV5-1	TRBJ2-2	few	.	13	TGCGCCAGCAGCTTCAGGGAACCCGGGGAGCTGTTTTTT	CASSFREPGELFF
TRBV12-3/TRBV12-4	TRBJ2-2	.	.	15	TGTGCCAGCAGTACCTGGGCCGCGAACACCGGGGAGCTGGTTTTT	CASSTWAANTGELVF
TRBV7-2	TRBJ1-1	many	.	11	TGTGCCAGCGTGATTTGGGAGGGGGCTTTCTTT	CASVIWEGAFF
TRBV20-1	TRBJ1-5	.	.	15	TGCAGTGCTAGACCCCCAGGGGCGGTCCGGGAGCCCCAGCATTTT	CSARPPGAVREPQHF
TRBV12-3/TRBV12-4	TRBJ1-4	many	.	13	TGTGCCAGCAGTTCGAGCAGGGGCGAAAAACTGTTTTTT	CASSSSRGEKLFF
TRBV24-1	TRBJ1-1	.	.	13	TGTGCCACCAGTCCAGGGACGAACACTGAAGCTTTCTTT	CATSPGTNTEAFF
TRBV15	TRBJ2-6	many	.	15	TGTGCCACCAGCAGAGATGGCCCTGGGGCCAACGTCCTGACTTTC	CATSRDGPGANVLTF
TRBV7-8	TRBJ1-1	many	.	18	TGTGCCAGCAGCCTCCCCTGGAGTGGGGTGGACATGAACACTGAAGCTTTCTTT	CASSLPWSGVDMNTEAFF
TRBV20-1	TRBJ2-5	many	.	13	TGCAGTGCTAGATCCGGGACCAGAGAGACCCAGTACTTC	CSARSGTRETQYF
TRBV28	TRBJ2-1	.	.	13	TGTGCCAGCACAAGTTTCCCTTCGAGGGAGCAGTTCTTC	CASTSFPSREQFF
TRBV7-2	TRBJ1-2	.	TRBD1	16	TGTGCCAGCAGCTTAGGAATGACAGGGGTCTCGCCGAGCTACACCTTC	CASSLGMTGVSPSYTF
TRBV7-8	TRBJ2-7	many	.	16	TGTGCCAGCAGCTTAGTTGGGAGGGGGCGGCCGCGGGAGCAGTACTTC	CASSLVGRGRPREQYF
TRBV6-1	TRBJ1-1	many	TRBD1	18	TGTGCCAGCAACTTATCACCCTCGACAGGGGTCCAAAACACTGAAGCTTTCTTT	CASNLSPSTGVQNTEAFF
TRBV29-1	TRBJ1-3	few	.	12	TGCAGCATCTCACTTGATGGAAACACCATATATTTT	CSISLDGNTIYF
TRBV9	TRBJ1-3	few	.	16	TGTGCCAGCAGCTTGGGGGCTCTTCCCTCTGGAAACACCATATATTTT	CASSLGALPSGNTIYF
TRBV19	TRBJ2-7	.	TRBD2	13	TGTGCCACAGGACGGGAATATAGCGGGGGGCAGTACTTC	CATGREYSGGQYF
TRBV14	TRBJ1-2	few	TRBD1	16	TGTGCCAGCAGCCACCTTGGACAGGGCAGGGGCTATGGCTACACCTTC	CASSHLGQGRGYGYTF
TRBV28	TRBJ2-3	.	.	15	TGTGCCAGCACCGCAGAGAGGGTTGGCACAGATACGCAGTATTTT	CASTAERVGTDTQYF
TRBV28	TRBJ2-7	many	.	14	TGTGCCAGCAGTAGCCTCGAGACCGACTACGAGCAGTACTTC	CASSSLETDYEQYF
TRBV11-3	TRBJ2-5	many	.	14	TGTGCCAGCAGCTTTACCCTCCGACAAGAGACCCAGTACTTC	CASSFTLRQETQYF
TRBV11-2	TRBJ1-1	few	.	15	TGTGCCAGCAGCTCCCAAGGGGGGCGTATTGCTGAAGCTTTCTTT	CASSSQGGRIAEAFF
TRBV28	TRBJ1-1	many	.	11	TGTGCCAGCGGGCGGCTCACTGAAGCTTTCTTT	CASGRLTEAFF
TRBV19	TRBJ2-3	.	.	13	TGTGCCAGTAGTAATTTGGTAGAACATACGCAGTATTTT	CASSNLVEHTQYF
TRBV24-1	TRBJ1-5	many	.	14	TGTGCCACCAGTGACCGGGGGACCGTTCAGCCCCAGCATTTT	CATSDRGTVQPQHF
TRBV15	TRBJ2-7	many	.	15	TGTGCCACCAGCAGAGGTGACGGTAGGGGACCCGAGCAGTACTTC	CATSRGDGRGPEQYF
TRBV6-1	TRBJ2-5	many	.	13	TGTGCCAGCAGTGAAGGAGCGGAAGAGACCCAGTACTTC	CASSEGAEETQYF
TRBV13	TRBJ2-1	once	TRBD2	15	TGTGCCAGCAGCTTACTAGCGGGGGGGCGCAATGAGCAGTTCTTC	CASSLLAGGRNEQFF
TRBV29-1	TRBJ1-4	.	TRBD1	14	TGCAGCGTCCAGGGGGGGGCATTGGATGAAAAACTGTTTTTT	CSVQGGALDEKLFF
TRBV28	TRBJ2-5	many	TRBD2	16	TGTGCCAGCAGTTCCCTCAGCGGGAGGGGGCATGAGACCCAGTACTTC	CASSSLSGRGHETQYF
TRBV27	TRBJ1-6	.	TRBD1	14	TGTGCCAGTACTACAGGGGCTAAAAATTCACCCCTCCACTTT	CASTTGAKNSPLHF
TRBV6-2/TRBV6-3	TRBJ2-5	many	TRBD2	14	TGTGCCAGCAGTGACCCTAGCGGCCAAGAGACCCAGTACTTC	CASSDPSGQETQYF
TRBV3-1	TRBJ2-7	few	.	14	TGTGCCAGCAGCCAAGAATTCGCATCCTACGAGCAGTACTTC	CASSQEFASYEQYF
TRBV27	TRBJ1-2	few	.	15	TGTGCCAGCAGTTTATCGGTCGGAGGTAACTATGGCTACACCTTC	CASSLSVGGNYGYTF
TRBV7-2	TRBJ1-2	.	.	16	TGTGCCAGCAGCTGGGGGGGGCGAATCAGTAACTATGGCTACACCTTC	CASSWGGRISNYGYTF
TRBV19	TRBJ1-5	many	TRBD1	16	TGTGCCAGTAGTAACCGGGACAGGGGCAAGAATCAGCCCCAGCATTTT	CASSNRDRGKNQPQHF
TRBV19	TRBJ1-5	few	.	15	TGTGCCAGTAGAACTGGACACGCTCGCAATCAGCCCCAGCATTTT	CASRTGHARNQPQHF
TRBV19	TRBJ1-5	.	.	15	TGTGCCAGTAGTATATCTGGGGGGAGGAATCAGCCCCAGCATTTT	CASSISGGRNQPQHF